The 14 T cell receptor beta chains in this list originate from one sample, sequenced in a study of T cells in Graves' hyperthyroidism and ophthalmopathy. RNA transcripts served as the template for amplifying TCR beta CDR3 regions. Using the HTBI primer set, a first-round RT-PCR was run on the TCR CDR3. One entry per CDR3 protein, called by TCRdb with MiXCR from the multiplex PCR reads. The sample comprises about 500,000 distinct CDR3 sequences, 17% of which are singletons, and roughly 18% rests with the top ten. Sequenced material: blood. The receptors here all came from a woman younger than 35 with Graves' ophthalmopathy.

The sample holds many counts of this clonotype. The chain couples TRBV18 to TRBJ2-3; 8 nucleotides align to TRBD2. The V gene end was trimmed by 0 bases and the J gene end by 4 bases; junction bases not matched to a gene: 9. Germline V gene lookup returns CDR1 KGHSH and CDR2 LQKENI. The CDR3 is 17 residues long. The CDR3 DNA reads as TGTGCCAGCTCACCACCTTGGGCGGGAGGACAACCAGATACGCAGTATTTT. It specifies CASSPPWAGGQPDTQYF. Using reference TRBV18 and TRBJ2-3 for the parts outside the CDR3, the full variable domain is NAGVMQNPRHLVRRRGQEARLRCSPMKGHSHVYWYRQLPEEGLKFMVYLQKENIIDESGMPKERFSAEFPKEGPSILRIQQVVRGDSAAYFCASSPPWAGGQPDTQYFGPGTRLTVL.

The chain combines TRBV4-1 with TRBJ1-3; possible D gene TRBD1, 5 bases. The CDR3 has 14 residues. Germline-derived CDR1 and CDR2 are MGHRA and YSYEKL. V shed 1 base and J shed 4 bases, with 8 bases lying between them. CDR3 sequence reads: CASSQVGRGNTIYF. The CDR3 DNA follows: TGCGCCAGCAGCCAAGTGGGGCGCGGAAACACCATATATTTT.

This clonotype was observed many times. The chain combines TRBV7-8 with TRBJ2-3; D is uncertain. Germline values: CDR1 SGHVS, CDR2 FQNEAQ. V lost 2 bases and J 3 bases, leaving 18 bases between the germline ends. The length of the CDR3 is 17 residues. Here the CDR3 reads CASSLNGWPLKTDTQYF. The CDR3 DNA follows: TGTGCCAGCAGCTTAAATGGCTGGCCCCTGAAGACAGATACGCAGTATTTT. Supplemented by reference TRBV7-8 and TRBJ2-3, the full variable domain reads GAGVSQSPRYKVAKRGQDVALRCDPISGHVSLFWYQQALGQGPEFLTYFQNEAQLDKSGLPSDRFFAERPEGSVSTLKIQRTQQEDSAVYLCASSLNGWPLKTDTQYFGPGTRLTVL.

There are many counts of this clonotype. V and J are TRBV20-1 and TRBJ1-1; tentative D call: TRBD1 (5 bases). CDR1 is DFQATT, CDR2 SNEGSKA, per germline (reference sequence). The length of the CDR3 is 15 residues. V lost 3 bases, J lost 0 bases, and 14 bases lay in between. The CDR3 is CSARQGGAMNTEAFF. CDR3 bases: TGCAGTGCTAGGCAGGGAGGGGCTATGAACACTGAAGCTTTCTTT.

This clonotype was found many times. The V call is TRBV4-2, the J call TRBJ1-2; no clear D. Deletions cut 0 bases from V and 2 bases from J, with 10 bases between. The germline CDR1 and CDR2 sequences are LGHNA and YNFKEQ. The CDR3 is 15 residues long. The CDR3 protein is CASSQDPLGNYGYTF. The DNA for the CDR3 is TGTGCCAGCAGCCAAGATCCCCTCGGAAACTATGGCTACACCTTC.

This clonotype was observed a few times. The CDR3, as DNA: TGTGCCAGCAGGGGACAGTTTAATGAAAAACTGTTTTTT. Translated, it gives CASRGQFNEKLFF. The V gene is TRBV27, the J gene TRBJ1-4; 7 bases agree with TRBD1. With V trimmed by 6 bases and J by 4 bases, 2 bases remained unmatched. Germline CDR1 reads MNHEY; CDR2 reads SMNVEV (reference sequence). The CDR3 has 13 amino acids.

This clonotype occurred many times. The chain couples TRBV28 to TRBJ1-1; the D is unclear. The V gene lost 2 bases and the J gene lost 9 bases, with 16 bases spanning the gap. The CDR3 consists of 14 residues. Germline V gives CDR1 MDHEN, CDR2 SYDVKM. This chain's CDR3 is CASSLIGRVPKAFF. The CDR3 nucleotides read TGTGCCAGCAGTTTAATAGGGAGGGTTCCGAAAGCTTTCTTT.

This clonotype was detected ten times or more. CDR3 nucleotide sequence: TGCAGTGCCCTGGGGGCCTACAATGAGCAGTTCTTC. Protein: CSALGAYNEQFF. V and J are TRBV20-1 and TRBJ2-1; possibly TRBD1 or TRBD2 for D (5 bases each). Germline CDR1 is DFQATT and CDR2 is SNEGSKA (reference sequence). V was pared by 6 bases and J by 2 bases, with 8 bases between. The CDR3 spans 12 residues.

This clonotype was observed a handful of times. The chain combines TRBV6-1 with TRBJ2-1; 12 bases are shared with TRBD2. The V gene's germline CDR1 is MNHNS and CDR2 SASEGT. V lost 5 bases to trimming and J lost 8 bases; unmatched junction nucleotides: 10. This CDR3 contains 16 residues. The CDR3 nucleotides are TGTGCCAGCAGTAAGACTAGCGGGAGACTCGTTGATGAGCAGTTCTTC. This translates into CASSKTSGRLVDEQFF.

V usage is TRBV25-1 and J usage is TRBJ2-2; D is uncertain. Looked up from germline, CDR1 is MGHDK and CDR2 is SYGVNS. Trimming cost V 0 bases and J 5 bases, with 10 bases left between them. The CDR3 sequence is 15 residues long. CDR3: CASSEYVGVTGELFF. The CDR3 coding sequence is TGTGCCAGCAGTGAATACGTCGGTGTGACCGGGGAGCTGTTTTTT.

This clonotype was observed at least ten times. The DNA of the CDR3 is TGTGCCAGCAGCTTATCCTCACGCCGCACAGATACGCAGTATTTT. It yields the protein CASSLSSRRTDTQYF. This chain joins TRBV7-2 and TRBJ2-3; D is unclear. The V and J ends lost 2 bases and 1 base respectively, with 10 bases between them. The CDR3 loop spans 15 amino acids. CDR1 and CDR2 (germline): SGHTA, FQGNSA.

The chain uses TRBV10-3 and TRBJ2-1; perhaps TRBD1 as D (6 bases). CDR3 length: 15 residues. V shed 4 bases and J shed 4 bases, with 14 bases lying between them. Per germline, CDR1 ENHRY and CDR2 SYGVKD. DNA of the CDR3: TGTGCCATCAGTGTAACCGGGACACTTTACAATGAGCAGTTCTTC. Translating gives CAISVTGTLYNEQFF.

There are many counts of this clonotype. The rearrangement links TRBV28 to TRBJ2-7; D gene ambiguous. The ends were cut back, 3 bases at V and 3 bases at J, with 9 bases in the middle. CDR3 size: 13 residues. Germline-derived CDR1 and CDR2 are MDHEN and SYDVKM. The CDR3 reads CASSFVLGYEQYF. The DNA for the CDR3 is TGTGCCAGCAGTTTTGTGTTAGGCTACGAGCAGTACTTC.

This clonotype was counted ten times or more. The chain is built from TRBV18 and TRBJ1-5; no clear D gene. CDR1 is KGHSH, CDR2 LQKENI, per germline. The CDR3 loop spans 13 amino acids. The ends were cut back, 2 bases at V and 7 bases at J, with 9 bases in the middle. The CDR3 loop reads CASSPAENQPQHF. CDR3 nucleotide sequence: TGTGCCAGCTCACCAGCCGAGAACCAGCCCCAGCATTTT.